This entry is about one T cell receptor beta chain. The antigen is not known. Germline V CDR1 and CDR2: LNHDA, SQIVND (reference sequence). This CDR3 region has 12 residues. Trimming shortened V by 4 bases and J by 5 bases, and 8 bases separated the two germline ends. The data were obtained in a study of graft-versus-host responses after intestinal transplantation. Here immunoSEQ multiplex PCR was the method, and the copy in TCRdb shows in-frame clones only, minus some. Among 85,000 to 100,000 clones, roughly 90% were seen once, and the ten largest hold 0.15% to 0.2%. Specimen: unstimulated CD4+ T cells sorted from spleen or lymph node cells, collected before intestinal transplant. This chain uses TRBV19 with TRBJ2-5; TRBD1 might be the D (6 bases). This receptor was identified in a human donor who received an intestinal transplant. The CDR3 protein is CASSTGQETQYF. The CDR3 coding sequence is TGTGCCAGTAGTACCGGACAGGAGACCCAGTACTTC.